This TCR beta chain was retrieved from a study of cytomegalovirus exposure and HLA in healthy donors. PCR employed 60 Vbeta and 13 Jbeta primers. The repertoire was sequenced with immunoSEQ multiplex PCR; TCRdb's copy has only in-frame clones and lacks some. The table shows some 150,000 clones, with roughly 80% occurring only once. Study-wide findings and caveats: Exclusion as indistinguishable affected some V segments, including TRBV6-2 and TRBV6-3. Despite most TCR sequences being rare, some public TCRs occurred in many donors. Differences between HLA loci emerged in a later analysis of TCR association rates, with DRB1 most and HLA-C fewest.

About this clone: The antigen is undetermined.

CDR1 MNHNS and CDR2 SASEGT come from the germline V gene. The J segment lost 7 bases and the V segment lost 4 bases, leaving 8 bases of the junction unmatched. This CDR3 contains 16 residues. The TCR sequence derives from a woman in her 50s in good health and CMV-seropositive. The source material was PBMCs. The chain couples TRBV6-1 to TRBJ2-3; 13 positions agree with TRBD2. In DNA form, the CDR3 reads TGTGCCAGCAGTGCTAGGACTAGCGGGAGTACAAATACGCAGTATTTT. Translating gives CASSARTSGSTNTQYF.